This T cell receptor (beta chain) was recorded in a study of memory CD4+ T cells and cytomegalovirus serostatus. Points on this clone: What it recognizes is unknown. The same CDR3 arises from other DNA sequences in this sample as well.

CDR3 size: 13 residues. Germline V lookup: CDR1 SQVTM, CDR2 ANQGSEA. Between the trimmed V and J ends, which lost 6 bases and 4 bases, there was a span of 15 bases. Original analysis: Out-of-frame sequences were removed, leaving a few million distinct TCRbeta sequences. Assay used: immunoSEQ multiplex PCR; TCRdb lists only in-frame clones, some missing. The D gene and trimming were derived from the DNA, and the V and J assignments and clone size from that table. Altogether about 75,000 clones are present, around 80% being singletons, with the ten largest covering approximately 2.4%. Study results and caveats: The CMV-associated TCR signature appears largely within the CD4+ memory repertoire.

Single viable CD3+CD4+CD8-CD45RO+ cells were sorted as the memory CD4+ T cells. The chain carries TRBV29-1 and TRBJ1-2; D perhaps matches TRBD1 (5 bases). The receptor's source is an adult in good health and CMV-seropositive. Material: memory CD4+ T cells from blood. DNA for the CDR3: TGCAGCGTCGATCAGGGTCAGAGCTATGGCTACACCTTC. This gives the protein CSVDQGQSYGYTF.